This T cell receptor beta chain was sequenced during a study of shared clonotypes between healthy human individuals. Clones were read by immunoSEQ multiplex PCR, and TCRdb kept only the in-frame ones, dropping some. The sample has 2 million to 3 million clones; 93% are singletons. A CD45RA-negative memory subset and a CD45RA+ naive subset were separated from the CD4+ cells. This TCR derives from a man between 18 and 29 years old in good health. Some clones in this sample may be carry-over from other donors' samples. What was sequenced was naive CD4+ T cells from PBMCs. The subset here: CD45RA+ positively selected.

The CDR3 DNA is TGTGCTAGTGGTTTGGGAGGGAGCGTAAGCTCCTACAATGAGCAGTTCTTC. Translated, it gives CASGLGGSVSSYNEQFF. The chain links TRBV12-5 to TRBJ2-1; D may be TRBD2 (5 bases). The CDR3 is 17 amino acids. Germline V CDR1 and CDR2: LGHNT, FRNRAP. Trimming removed 1 base from V and 0 bases from J, with 13 bases in between.